This T cell receptor (beta chain) was captured by sequencing in a study of T cells in localized non-small cell lung cancer. General study points: Analysis by sequencing included only one tumor region, so heterogeneity remains possible. Adjacent lung held a median roughly 54 of the top 100 tumor clones. With higher T cell density in blood came longer overall survival. Compared with tumor, uninvolved adjacent lung displayed greater T cell clonality, ranking highest overall.

Clones were sequenced by immunoSEQ multiplex PCR, and TCRdb holds only the in-frame ones, with some missing. The table includes 45,000 to 70,000 clones, roughly 88% detected once. This clone was recorded once. Its cognate antigen is unknown. The CDR3 spans 14 residues. Germline CDR1 and CDR2: GTSNPN and SVGIG (reference sequence). Trimming cost V 0 bases and J 2 bases, with 8 bases left between them. The receptor comes from a woman aged 35 to 69 with stage I lung adenocarcinoma. This specimen consisted of peripheral blood, obtained before any cancer treatment. J is TRBJ2-1 and V is TRBV30; unclear D gene. CDR3 protein: CAWSVSDTYNEQFF. DNA for the CDR3: TGTGCCTGGAGTGTAAGTGACACCTACAATGAGCAGTTCTTC. Combining the CDR3 with reference TRBV30 and TRBJ2-1 gives the whole variable domain SQTIHQWPATLVQPVGSPLSLECTVEGTSNPNLYWYRQAAGRGLQLLFYSVGIGQISSEVPQNLSASRPQDRQFILSSKKLLLSDSGFYLCAWSVSDTYNEQFFGPGTRLTVL.